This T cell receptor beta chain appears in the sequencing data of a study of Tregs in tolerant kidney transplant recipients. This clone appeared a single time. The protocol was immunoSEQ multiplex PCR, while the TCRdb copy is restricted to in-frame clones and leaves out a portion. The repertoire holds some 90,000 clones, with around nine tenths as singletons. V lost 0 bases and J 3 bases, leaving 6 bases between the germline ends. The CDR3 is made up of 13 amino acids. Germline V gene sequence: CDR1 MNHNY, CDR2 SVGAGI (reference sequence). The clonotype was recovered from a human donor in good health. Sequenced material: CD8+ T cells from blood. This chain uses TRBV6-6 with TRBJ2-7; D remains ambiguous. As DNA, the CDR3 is TGTGCCAGCAGTTACTCGCAGGTCTACGAGCAGTACTTC. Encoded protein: CASSYSQVYEQYF.